The next 27 T cell receptor beta chains were all read from a single sample in a study of T cells after yellow fever vaccination. TCRdb fed the 5' RACE reads into MiXCR, producing one record per CDR3 protein. The profile covers hundreds of thousands of distinct CDR3 sequences, with roughly a sixth appearing a single time and 15% to 20% taken by the ten largest. The source was PBMCs, collected before the yellow fever booster vaccination. All receptors derive from a man aged 18-30 years who received the YFV17D yellow fever vaccine.

The chain is built from TRBV24-1 and TRBJ2-2; TRBD1 aligns across 8 bases. The CDR3 totals 15 residues. Germline lookup yields CDR1 KGHDR and CDR2 SFDVKD. V was clipped by 2 bases and J by 4 bases; unmatched bases: 2. CDR3 nucleotide sequence: TGTGCCACCAGTGATTGGACAGGGCTCACCGGGGAGCTGTTTTTT. Translating gives CATSDWTGLTGELFF.

The chain employs TRBV4-3 and TRBJ1-1; D remains unclear. Trimming shortened V by 0 bases and J by 2 bases, and 7 bases separated the two germline ends. The length of the CDR3 is 14 residues. The germline CDR1 and CDR2 sequences are LGHNA and YSLEER. CDR3 DNA: TGCGCCAGCAGCCAAGATTTGGTAAACACTGAAGCTTTCTTT. Translating gives CASSQDLVNTEAFF.

V usage is TRBV10-3 and J usage is TRBJ2-7, with 7 bases lining up with TRBD1. The V segment lost 0 bases and the J segment 7 bases; nucleotides outside the gene matches: 0. CDR3 length equals 12 residues. The V gene's germline CDR1 is ENHRY and CDR2 SYGVKD. As DNA, the CDR3 is TGTGCCATCAGTGAGTCGGGACAGGAGCAGTACTTC. Its protein product is CAISESGQEQYF.

V gene TRBV4-1 combines with J gene TRBJ2-4; D is uncertain. The germline V gene has CDR1 MGHRA and CDR2 YSYEKL. The CDR3 runs 13 residues. V was pared by 3 bases and J by 7 bases, with 10 bases between. The CDR3 nucleotides read TGCGCCAGCAGCCAGCCAGGCGGCAACATTCAGTACTTC. Its protein product is CASSQPGGNIQYF.

This clonotype was observed a few times. The J gene is TRBJ2-3, the V gene TRBV7-6; tentatively, D is TRBD1 (6 bases). Germline CDR1 is SGHVS and CDR2 is FNYEAQ. V was clipped by 5 bases and J by 0 bases, with 12 bases between them. This CDR3 contains 15 residues. The CDR3 DNA sequence: TGTGCCAGCAGCGAACAGGGAGCTAGCACAGATACGCAGTATTTT. Translation: CASSEQGASTDTQYF.

This clonotype appeared a few times. The rearrangement links TRBV9 to TRBJ2-5; a possible D gene is TRBD1 (5 bases). V was clipped by 3 bases and J by 1 base, with 13 bases between them. The germline V gene has CDR1 SGDLS and CDR2 YYNGEE. CDR3 length: 15 residues. The CDR3 DNA follows: TGTGCCAGCAGCGCGCGAGGACATTTCCAAGAGACCCAGTACTTC. This sequence encodes CASSARGHFQETQYF.

This clonotype has a single count. V and J are TRBV7-2 and TRBJ2-3; 9 bases align to TRBD2. Germline CDR1 is SGHTA and CDR2 is FQGNSA. The length of the CDR3 is 14 residues. The J segment lost 5 bases and the V segment lost 6 bases, leaving 6 bases of the junction unmatched. The DNA for the CDR3 is TGTGCCAGCAGTTCTAGCGGGGCGGGAGATACGCAGTATTTT. This translates into CASSSSGAGDTQYF.

The V gene is TRBV24-1, the J gene TRBJ2-3; D unclear. With 0 bases removed from V and 0 bases from J, the gap between germline ends came to 6 bases. This CDR3 has 15 residues. The germline V gene has CDR1 KGHDR and CDR2 SFDVKD. The CDR3: CATSDLWGSTDTQYF. CDR3 coding DNA: TGTGCCACCAGTGATTTGTGGGGTAGCACAGATACGCAGTATTTT.

The rearrangement links TRBV9 to TRBJ1-2; D remains ambiguous. This CDR3 is 13 amino acids long. V lost 3 bases and J 3 bases, leaving 9 bases between the germline ends. Germline V lookup: CDR1 SGDLS, CDR2 YYNGEE. The CDR3 protein is CASSGRADYGYTF. The CDR3 coding sequence is TGTGCCAGCAGCGGCCGGGCCGACTATGGCTACACCTTC.

The CDR3 here is CASSQDSAGPGELFF. The CDR3 bases are TGCGCCAGCAGCCAAGATAGCGCGGGGCCCGGGGAGCTGTTTTTT. This chain links TRBV4-3 with TRBJ2-2; D may be TRBD2 (6 bases). Trimming removed 0 bases from V and 6 bases from J, with 11 bases in between. The CDR3 covers 15 residues. Germline values: CDR1 LGHNA, CDR2 YSLEER.

The chain joins TRBV10-3 to TRBJ2-7; 8 bases fit TRBD1. J gave up 4 bases and V 11 bases, and 7 bases lay outside the gene matches. Germline V gives CDR1 ENHRY, CDR2 SYGVKD. This CDR3 is 12 amino acids long. The CDR3: CASRQGWYEQYF. The CDR3 DNA is TGTGCCTCACGACAGGGGTGGTACGAGCAGTACTTC.

V gene TRBV7-9 combines with J gene TRBJ2-1, with 7 bases lining up with TRBD1. V was clipped by 6 bases and J by 7 bases; unmatched bases: 18. Germline CDR1 SEHNR, CDR2 FQNEAQ (reference sequence). This CDR3 region has 17 residues. CDR3 coding DNA: TGTGCCAGCAGGCCGAGCACGGTACAGGGGCTCTGGAATGAGCAGTTCTTC. This sequence encodes CASRPSTVQGLWNEQFF.

The genes are TRBV20-1 and TRBJ2-7; D unclear. The length of the CDR3 is 12 residues. V lost 3 bases, J lost 4 bases, and 10 bases lay in between. CDR1 DFQATT and CDR2 SNEGSKA come from the germline V gene (reference sequence). The CDR3 nucleotides are TGCAGTGCTAGGGAGTTTCAATACGAGCAGTACGTC. Its translation is CSAREFQYEQYV.

J is TRBJ2-1 and V is TRBV9; perhaps TRBD2 as D (6 bases). The CDR3 extends over 11 amino acids. V lost 2 bases and J lost 10, with 7 bases in between. The germline V gene encodes CDR1 SGDLS and CDR2 YYNGEE. The DNA of the CDR3 is TGTGCCAGCAGCGTCAGCGGGGAGCAGTTCTTC. Translating gives CASSVSGEQFF. Using reference TRBV9 and TRBJ2-1 for the parts outside the CDR3, the full variable domain is DSGVTQTPKHLITATGQRVTLRCSPRSGDLSVYWYQQSLDQGLQFLIQYYNGEERAKGNILERFSAQQFPDLHSELNLSSLELGDSALYFCASSVSGEQFFGPGTRLTVL.

The chain recombines TRBV29-1 with TRBJ2-3, with a weak D call TRBD2 (7 bases). The CDR3 totals 16 residues. Germline V gene data show CDR1 as SQVTM and CDR2 as ANQGSEA. Deletions cut 3 bases from V and 0 bases from J, with 16 bases between. The CDR3 here is CSVEGGPYTSTDTQYF. Written as DNA, the CDR3 is TGCAGCGTTGAGGGGGGGCCCTACACTAGCACAGATACGCAGTATTTT.

Only a few counts were recorded for this clonotype. The J gene is TRBJ1-1, the V gene TRBV2, with a tentative D call TRBD1 (5 bases). V lost 5 bases and J lost 8, with 12 bases in between. This CDR3 spans 12 amino acids. The germline V gene encodes CDR1 SNHLY and CDR2 FYNNEI. In DNA, the CDR3 is TGTGCCAGCAGTTTCGGGGCATTAGAAGCTTTCTTT. This encodes CASSFGALEAFF. The full variable domain, completed using reference TRBV2 and TRBJ1-1, is EPEVTQTPSHQVTQMGQEVILRCVPISNHLYFYWYRQILGQKVEFLVSFYNNEISEKSEIFDDQFSVERPDGSNFTLKIRSTKLEDSAMYFCASSFGALEAFFGQGTRLTVV.

The CDR3 DNA sequence: TGTGCCAGCAGCTTAAGGGAAGGAATAGCCTACGAGCAGTACGTC. Translating gives CASSLREGIAYEQYV. The chain employs TRBV7-8 and TRBJ2-7, with D hard to call. Germline V lookup: CDR1 SGHVS, CDR2 FQNEAQ. V shed 2 bases and J shed 2 bases, with 13 bases lying between them. CDR3 length: 15 amino acids.

A few counts support this clonotype. The chain couples TRBV5-1 to TRBJ1-2, with D maybe TRBD1 (5 bases). The germline V and J ends were trimmed by 0 bases and 9 bases, with 15 bases remaining between them. The CDR3 covers 14 residues. Germline-derived CDR1 and CDR2 are SGHRS and YFSETQ. CDR3 amino acids: CASSLALGLGRYTF. The CDR3 DNA is TGCGCCAGCAGCTTGGCGTTGGGACTCGGACGCTACACCTTC. Full variable domain (rest looked up from reference TRBV5-1 and TRBJ1-2): KAGVTQTPRYLIKTRGQQVTLSCSPISGHRSVSWYQQTPGQGLQFLFEYFSETQRNKGNFPGRFSGRQFSNSRSEMNVSTLELGDSALYLCASSLALGLGRYTFGSGTRLTVV.

The chain carries TRBV29-1 and TRBJ1-2, with D hard to call. The germline V gene encodes CDR1 SQVTM and CDR2 ANQGSEA. V lost 6 bases to trimming and J lost 7 bases, with 18 bases between them. This CDR3 is built from 13 residues. The CDR3: CSVRFGQLGGYTF. The CDR3 nucleotides read TGCAGCGTCCGCTTTGGTCAGTTAGGTGGCTACACCTTC.

This chain uses TRBV7-2 with TRBJ2-7; 10 positions match TRBD2. V lost 2 bases to trimming and J lost 5 bases; unmatched junction nucleotides: 6. The CDR3 sequence is 15 residues long. From germline, CDR1 is SGHTA and CDR2 FQGNSA. DNA of the CDR3: TGTGCCAGCAGCTTAAATAGCGGGGGGAGGGACGAGCAGTACTTC. This sequence encodes CASSLNSGGRDEQYF.

The chain combines TRBV5-6 with TRBJ1-1; TRBD1 matches at 9 bases. The V gene end was trimmed by 4 bases and the J gene end by 2 bases; junction bases not matched to a gene: 12. Per germline, CDR1 SGHDT and CDR2 YYEEEE. The CDR3 is made up of 17 amino acids. CDR3 in amino acids: CASSHSGTGWYNTEAFF. CDR3 nucleotides: TGTGCCAGCAGCCACTCCGGGACAGGGTGGTACAACACTGAAGCTTTCTTT.

The rearrangement uses TRBV4-3 and TRBJ2-3; 7 nucleotides align to TRBD2. Germline CDR1 reads LGHNA; CDR2 reads YSLEER. This CDR3 is built from 15 residues. J gave up 4 bases and V 1 base, and 5 bases lay outside the gene matches. The CDR3 DNA follows: TGCGCCAGCAGCCAAGGACCAGCGGGGCCAGATACGCAGTATTTT. Translation gives CASSQGPAGPDTQYF.

V is TRBV29-1 and J is TRBJ2-3, with a weak D call TRBD2 (6 bases). Trimming removed 7 bases at V and 0 bases at J, with 14 bases between. CDR3 length: 14 amino acids. Germline V gives CDR1 SQVTM, CDR2 ANQGSEA. CDR3 in amino acids: CSATGEYSTDTQYF. CDR3 nucleotides: TGCAGCGCGACGGGGGAGTATAGCACAGATACGCAGTATTTT.

In its sample, this clonotype was seen a few times. The J gene is TRBJ2-7, the V gene TRBV9, with 10 positions matching TRBD1. This CDR3 comprises 14 residues. V trimming: 3 bases; J trimming: 5 bases; junction bases outside the gene matches: 5. Germline lookup yields CDR1 SGDLS and CDR2 YYNGEE. The CDR3 sequence: CASSAGGTGDEQYF. For the CDR3, the DNA is TGTGCCAGCAGCGCAGGGGGGACAGGGGACGAGCAGTACTTC.

There are many counts of this clonotype. The DNA for the CDR3 is TGCAGTGCCCGGACAGCTAACACCGGGGAGCTGTTTTTT. It is translated as CSARTANTGELFF. This chain joins TRBV20-1 and TRBJ2-2, with D tentatively TRBD1 (6 bases). Germline-derived CDR1 and CDR2 are DFQATT and SNEGSKA (reference sequence). V was cut by 6 bases and J by 2 bases, with 10 bases left in between. The CDR3 is made up of 13 amino acids.

The rearrangement uses TRBV7-8 and TRBJ2-1, with D perhaps matching TRBD1 or TRBD2 (5 bases each). The V gene's germline CDR1 is SGHVS and CDR2 FQNEAQ. V dropped 5 bases and J dropped 7 bases, with 21 bases sitting between them. The CDR3 has 16 residues. CDR3 DNA: TGTGCCAGCAGCCTTATTCGAGGGGCAATAGGTAATGAGCAGTTCTTC. This codes for CASSLIRGAIGNEQFF.

This clonotype was recorded a few times. The chain joins TRBV7-2 to TRBJ2-3; D may correspond to TRBD1 or TRBD2 (6 bases each). CDR3 length: 16 amino acids. Trimming removed 1 base from V and 8 bases from J, with 19 bases in between. Germline values: CDR1 SGHTA, CDR2 FQGNSA. The CDR3 bases are TGTGCCAGCAGCTTAGAAGGGGGGCGCCTCCTTTTTACGCAGTATTTT. This gives the protein CASSLEGGRLLFTQYF. The full variable domain, rest sourced from reference TRBV7-2 and TRBJ2-3, is GAGVSQSPSNKVTEKGKDVELRCDPISGHTALYWYRQSLGQGLEFLIYFQGNSAPDKSGLPSDRFSAERTGGSVSTLTIQRTQQEDSAVYLCASSLEGGRLLFTQYFGPGTRLTVL.